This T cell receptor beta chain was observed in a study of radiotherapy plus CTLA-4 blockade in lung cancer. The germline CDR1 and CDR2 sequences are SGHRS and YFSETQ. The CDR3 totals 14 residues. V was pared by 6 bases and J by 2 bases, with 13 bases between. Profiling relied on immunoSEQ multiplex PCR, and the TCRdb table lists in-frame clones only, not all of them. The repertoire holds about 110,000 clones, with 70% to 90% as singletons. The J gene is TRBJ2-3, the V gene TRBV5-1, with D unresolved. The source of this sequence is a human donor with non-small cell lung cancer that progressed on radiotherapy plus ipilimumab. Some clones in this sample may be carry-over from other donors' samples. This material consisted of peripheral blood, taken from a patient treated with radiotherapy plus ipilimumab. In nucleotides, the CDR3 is TGCGCCAGCAATTTTGGGCAGGACACAGATACGCAGTATTTT. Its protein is CASNFGQDTDTQYF. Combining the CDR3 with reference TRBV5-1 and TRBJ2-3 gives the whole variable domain KAGVTQTPRYLIKTRGQQVTLSCSPISGHRSVSWYQQTPGQGLQFLFEYFSETQRNKGNFPGRFSGRQFSNSRSEMNVSTLELGDSALYLCASNFGQDTDTQYFGPGTRLTVL.